A single count supports the clone carrying this T cell receptor beta chain. Its antigen is unidentified. Trimming cost V 5 bases and J 0 bases, with 12 bases left between them. The CDR3 sequence is 15 residues long. The germline CDR1 and CDR2 sequences are SGHRS and YFSETQ. This sample was included in a study of graft-versus-host responses after intestinal transplantation. Study context: Each transplant was multivisceral, liver-intestinal, or isolated intestinal.

The table came from immunoSEQ multiplex PCR; TCRdb's copy has only in-frame clones and leaves some out. The profile covers 90,000 to 95,000 clones, with 80% to 95% appearing a single time and approximately 6% taken by the ten largest. The study's findings and limits: After transplant, early declines in HvG clones were associated with peak levels of circulating GvH clones. Allografts from individuals with graft-donor T cell macrochimerism displayed high graft-versus-host to host-versus-graft clonal ratios. Recipient marrow showed GvH clones, some seen first in ileum or blood.

This sequence joins TRBV5-1 and TRBJ1-5; D is undetermined. This TCR came from a human donor who received an intestinal transplant. Sequenced here: unstimulated CD8+ T cells sorted from spleen or lymph node cells, sampled before intestinal transplant. The CDR3 nucleotides are TGCGCCAGCAGTTTAGAACGTAATAGCAATCAGCCCCAGCATTTT. Encoded protein: CASSLERNSNQPQHF.